This T cell receptor beta chain was retrieved from a study of PD-1 blockade in classical Hodgkin lymphoma. Study-level points and caveats: For complete responders, baseline diversity was comparable to that of newly diagnosed patients.

Relapse was seen in all patients after autologous stem cell transplantation, and brentuximab vedotin exposure was variable. Relapsed/refractory classical Hodgkin lymphoma patients had complete, partial or progressive responses. Repertoires were generated with immunoSEQ multiplex PCR, while TCRdb's copy carries only in-frame clones and drops some. The table shows roughly 41,000 clones, with around 88% occurring only once. On this clone: Its antigen is currently unknown.

Trimming removed 6 bases from V and 5 bases from J, with 10 bases in between. Germline CDR1 and CDR2: SNHLY and FYNNEI. This CDR3 is 13 amino acids long. This specimen was peripheral blood mononuclear cells (PBMCs), taken before the second cycle of nivolumab. The clonotype originates from a human donor with classical Hodgkin lymphoma. The chain combines TRBV2 with TRBJ1-4; a possible D gene is TRBD1 (5 bases). CDR3 sequence reads: CASRDGGNEKLFF. The CDR3 region has the DNA TGTGCCAGCAGAGACGGGGGGAATGAAAAACTGTTTTTT.